Presented here are 29 T cell receptor beta chains from one specimen sequenced in a study of blood T cell repertoires in COVID-19. Sequencing used immunoSEQ multiplex PCR; TCRdb keeps in-frame clones, though not all of them. Among under 60,000 clones, more than 85% were seen once, and the ten largest hold roughly 6%. Sequences were obtained from peripheral blood. The receptor set was obtained from a man in his fifties with active COVID-19.

The V and J genes are TRBV6-4 and TRBJ2-7; 7 bases map to TRBD1. This CDR3 comprises 15 residues. V shed 3 bases, J shed 3 bases, and the junction held 8 bases outside the gene matches. Germline values: CDR1 MRHNA, CDR2 SNTAGT. The DNA of the CDR3 is TGTGCCAGCAGTGAACTCCGGGACAGTGACTACGAGCAGTACTTC. It specifies CASSELRDSDYEQYF.

The chain carries TRBV19 and TRBJ2-3; 7 nucleotides match TRBD2. The CDR3 runs 14 residues. Losses at the gene ends were 4 bases for V and 4 bases for J; bases not matched to a gene: 5. Germline V gene data show CDR1 as LNHDA and CDR2 as SQIVND (reference sequence). The CDR3 spells CASSRGEGADTQYF. The DNA for the CDR3 is TGTGCCAGTAGTAGGGGGGAGGGCGCAGATACGCAGTATTTT.

The chain links TRBV7-9 to TRBJ2-1; possibly TRBD2 for D (6 bases). Germline V gene lookup returns CDR1 SEHNR and CDR2 FQNEAQ (reference sequence). This CDR3 has 18 residues. Trimming cost V 11 bases and J 8 bases, with 34 bases left between them. The CDR3 sequence: CASQRAGSGRLGSDEQFF. Written as DNA, the CDR3 is TGTGCCTCCCAGCGGGCGGGGAGTGGCCGCCTAGGGTCGGATGAGCAGTTCTTC.

This chain links TRBV11-2 with TRBJ1-2; D possibly corresponds to TRBD1 (6 bases). V was trimmed by 5 bases and J by 6 bases, leaving 19 bases between them. CDR1 and CDR2 (germline): SGHAT, FQNNGV. The CDR3 loop spans 15 amino acids. DNA of the CDR3: TGTGCCAGCAGCCCGGGGACACGTGCGGGTGATGGCTACACCTTC. This encodes CASSPGTRAGDGYTF.

V and J are TRBV2 and TRBJ2-3, with TRBD1 as a possible D gene (6 bases). Deletions cut 6 bases from V and 5 bases from J, with 21 bases between. CDR1 is SNHLY and CDR2 is FYNNEI in the germline V gene. The CDR3 covers 16 residues. In DNA form, the CDR3 reads TGTGCCAGCAGGAACGACAGGAACACCCCGAGAGATACGCAGTATTTT. It translates to CASRNDRNTPRDTQYF.

The V call is TRBV10-3, the J call TRBJ1-5; 8 positions agree with TRBD1. The germline V gene encodes CDR1 ENHRY and CDR2 SYGVKD. Trimming at V came to 10 bases and at J to 5 bases, leaving 7 bases not matched to a gene. The CDR3 has 13 residues. The CDR3 bases are TGTGCCACCGGGACAGGCGGGCATCAGCCCCAGCATTTT. Protein product: CATGTGGHQPQHF.

The CDR3 nucleotides are TGTGCCAGCAGCTTATTTAGTATCAGCGGGAGGAATACAGATACGCAGTATTTT. Translated: CASSLFSISGRNTDTQYF. The chain has TRBV7-2 and TRBJ2-3, with 9 nucleotides matching TRBD2. This CDR3 contains 18 residues. J was trimmed by 3 bases and V by 2 bases; bases with no gene match: 12. The germline CDR1 and CDR2 sequences are SGHTA and FQGNSA.

The V call is TRBV3-1 (or the pseudogene TRBV3-2), the J call TRBJ2-2, with D possibly being TRBD1 (5 bases). Germline V CDR1 and CDR2: LGHDT, YNNKEL (reference sequence). The CDR3 runs to 15 residues. Trimming removed 2 bases from V and 4 bases from J, with 11 bases in between. This CDR3 is CASSQRGRGTGELFF. The CDR3, as DNA: TGTGCCAGCAGCCAAAGGGGCCGAGGCACCGGGGAGCTGTTTTTT.

This chain connects TRBV29-1 to TRBJ2-1; 7 bases fit TRBD1. Germline CDR1 and CDR2: SQVTM and ANQGSEA. The CDR3 length is 14 residues. V gave up 1 base and J gave up 9 bases; unmatched junction bases: 9. For the CDR3, the DNA is TGCAGCGTTGAAGCACCAAACAGGGGCAGTGAGCAGTTCTTC. Residues: CSVEAPNRGSEQFF.

This chain connects TRBV12-5 to TRBJ1-2, with 9 nucleotides matching TRBD1. V lost 6 bases, J lost 7 bases, and 9 bases stayed unmatched. Germline assignment: CDR1 LGHNT and CDR2 FRNRAP. CDR3 length equals 14 residues. For the CDR3, the DNA is TGTGCTAGTGGCACAACGGACAGGGGCCGTGGCTACACCTTC. Protein product: CASGTTDRGRGYTF.

The chain links TRBV5-1 to TRBJ2-3, with a tentative D call TRBD1 (5 bases). V lost 4 bases, J lost 4 bases, and 13 bases lay in between. The CDR3 is made up of 14 amino acids. Germline CDR1 SGHRS, CDR2 YFSETQ. Here the CDR3 reads CASSVTRQPDTQYF. The DNA for the CDR3 is TGCGCCAGCAGCGTGACAAGACAGCCAGATACGCAGTATTTT.

The chain recombines TRBV5-4 with TRBJ2-7; the D is unclear. The CDR3 has 12 residues. In germline, CDR1 is SGHNT, CDR2 YYREEE (reference sequence). V was shortened by 2 bases and J by 7 bases, with 10 bases between the two germline ends. This CDR3 reads CASSFSAWEQYF. In DNA form, the CDR3 reads TGTGCCAGCAGCTTCTCCGCGTGGGAGCAGTACTTC. The complete variable domain, with remaining parts taken from reference TRBV5-4 and TRBJ2-7, reads ETGVTQSPTHLIKTRGQQVTLRCSSQSGHNTVSWYQQALGQGPQFIFQYYREEENGRGNFPPRFSGLQFPNYSSELNVNALELDDSALYLCASSFSAWEQYFGPGTRLTVT.

This clone has just one count. This chain joins TRBV4-1 and TRBJ2-7, with TRBD1 matching over 11 bases. This CDR3 region has 17 residues. The junction had 9 bases not matched to a gene; V was cut back by 1 base and J by 4 bases. Germline lookup yields CDR1 MGHRA and CDR2 YSYEKL. The CDR3 DNA is TGCGCCAGCAGCCAAGCACTCCGGGACAGGGGGACATACGAGCAGTACTTC. It specifies CASSQALRDRGTYEQYF.

The gene calls are TRBV5-6 and TRBJ2-2; no clear D gene. Germline CDR1 is SGHDT and CDR2 is YYEEEE. The CDR3 spans 14 residues. The V end was cut by 1 base, the J end by 6 bases, with 10 bases between. This CDR3 is CASSLPQIAGELFF. The CDR3 nucleotides are TGTGCCAGCAGCTTGCCACAGATCGCCGGGGAGCTGTTTTTT. Looking up the rest from reference TRBV5-6 and TRBJ2-2 gives the full variable domain: DAGVTQSPTHLIKTRGQQVTLRCSPKSGHDTVSWYQQALGQGPQFIFQYYEEEERQRGNFPDRFSGHQFPNYSSELNVNALLLGDSALYLCASSLPQIAGELFFGEGSRLTVL.

This chain connects TRBV19 to TRBJ1-3, with TRBD1 identical over 7 bases. J gave up 1 base and V 6 bases, and 6 bases lay outside the gene matches. The CDR3 consists of 15 residues. Germline V gene lookup returns CDR1 LNHDA and CDR2 SQIVND (reference sequence). CDR3 residues: CASRGRQGSGNTIYF. The CDR3, as DNA: TGTGCCAGTAGAGGGAGACAGGGTTCTGGAAACACCATATATTTT. The full variable domain, in which reference TRBV19 and TRBJ1-3 provide the parts outside the CDR3, is DGGITQSPKYLFRKEGQNVTLSCEQNLNHDAMYWYRQDPGQGLRLIYYSQIVNDFQKGDIAEGYSVSREKKESFPLTVTSAQKNPTAFYLCASRGRQGSGNTIYFGEGSWLTVV.

V usage is TRBV9 and J usage is TRBJ2-2; D gene uncertain. Trimming stripped 0 bases from V and 4 bases from J, with 10 bases between. Germline CDR1 reads SGDLS; CDR2 reads YYNGEE. The CDR3 is 15 residues long. CDR3 region: CASSVDHASTGELFF. The CDR3 DNA is TGTGCCAGCAGCGTAGACCACGCCAGCACCGGGGAGCTGTTTTTT. The variable domain in full, completed from reference TRBV9 and TRBJ2-2, reads DSGVTQTPKHLITATGQRVTLRCSPRSGDLSVYWYQQSLDQGLQFLIQYYNGEERAKGNILERFSAQQFPDLHSELNLSSLELGDSALYFCASSVDHASTGELFFGEGSRLTVL.

The V call is TRBV10-3, the J call TRBJ2-7, with D possibly matching TRBD2 (5 bases). The CDR3 loop spans 10 amino acids. The germline V gene has CDR1 ENHRY and CDR2 SYGVKD. Trimming left V 7 bases short and J 8 bases short, with 9 bases between. CDR3 sequence reads: CAIIEGKQYF. In DNA form, the CDR3 reads TGTGCCATCATCGAGGGAAAGCAGTACTTC.

This clone is medium-sized. The V gene is TRBV4-1, the J gene TRBJ1-2; maybe TRBD1 (6 bases). The CDR3 is 13 amino acids. Germline V gives CDR1 MGHRA, CDR2 YSYEKL. Trimming took 4 bases from V and 8 from J, leaving 14 bases between them. The CDR3 here is CASSLTRDRGYTF. The CDR3 region has the DNA TGCGCCAGCAGCCTCACCCGAGACAGGGGCTACACCTTC.

The rearrangement uses TRBV9 and TRBJ2-2, with D perhaps matching TRBD2 (6 bases). CDR1 and CDR2 (germline): SGDLS, YYNGEE. Between the trimmed V and J ends, which lost 0 bases and 5 bases, there was a span of 11 bases. The CDR3 is made up of 15 amino acids. The CDR3 is CASSVVGGGTGELFF. Here the CDR3 DNA reads TGTGCCAGCAGCGTAGTGGGAGGCGGAACCGGGGAGCTGTTTTTT. The full variable domain, with the rest looked up from reference TRBV9 and TRBJ2-2, is DSGVTQTPKHLITATGQRVTLRCSPRSGDLSVYWYQQSLDQGLQFLIQYYNGEERAKGNILERFSAQQFPDLHSELNLSSLELGDSALYFCASSVVGGGTGELFFGEGSRLTVL.

V and J are TRBV6-6 and TRBJ1-5; the match to TRBD1 covers 8 bases. Germline loops: CDR1 MNHNY, CDR2 SVGAGI (reference sequence). The length of the CDR3 is 16 residues. V was clipped by 1 base and J by 4 bases; unmatched bases: 6. Here the CDR3 reads CASSYLRDRSNQPQHF. CDR3 DNA sequence: TGTGCCAGCAGTTACTTGCGGGACAGGAGTAATCAGCCCCAGCATTTT.

The chain combines TRBV6-2 or TRBV6-3 with TRBJ2-2, with D possibly being TRBD2 (5 bases). The CDR3 has 14 amino acids. The germline V gene encodes CDR1 MNHEY and CDR2 SVGEGT. Trimming took off 1 base at V and 5 bases at J, with 8 bases between the two ends. CDR3 amino acids: CASSYWPGTGELFF. The CDR3, as DNA: TGTGCCAGCAGTTACTGGCCGGGAACCGGGGAGCTGTTTTTT.

The J gene is TRBJ2-7, the V gene TRBV29-1; 8 bases agree with TRBD2. The ends lost 6 bases at V and 0 bases at J; junction bases unmatched: 7. The CDR3 contains 14 residues. Germline-derived CDR1 and CDR2 are SQVTM and ANQGSEA. The CDR3 sequence is CSVGGLGSSYEQYF. In DNA form, the CDR3 reads TGCAGCGTGGGGGGACTAGGGAGCTCCTACGAGCAGTACTTC.

This clone rates as medium-sized. This rearrangement joins TRBV11-2 to TRBJ1-2; D unclear. V was cut by 5 bases and J by 2 bases, with 15 bases left in between. Germline V gene lookup returns CDR1 SGHAT and CDR2 FQNNGV. CDR3 length equals 15 residues. CDR3 nucleotides: TGTGCCAGCAGCCAATACCCCAACTGGAACTATGGCTACACCTTC. Translation gives CASSQYPNWNYGYTF.

The genes are TRBV4-3 and TRBJ1-1, with 7 bases matching TRBD1. J was trimmed by 4 bases and V by 0 bases; bases with no gene match: 2. The CDR3 consists of 14 residues. Per germline, CDR1 LGHNA and CDR2 YSLEER. The CDR3 here is CASSQETGSTEAFF. CDR3 in DNA: TGCGCCAGCAGCCAAGAGACAGGGTCCACTGAAGCTTTCTTT.

The chain has TRBV7-8 and TRBJ1-1; D is possibly TRBD1 (6 bases). The germline V gene has CDR1 SGHVS and CDR2 FQNEAQ. With 4 bases removed from V and 5 bases from J, the gap between germline ends came to 17 bases. This CDR3 contains 15 residues. The CDR3 is CASSSLTGPRTEAFF. The CDR3 nucleotides read TGTGCCAGCAGCTCGCTTACAGGGCCTAGGACTGAAGCTTTCTTT.

The gene calls are TRBV12-2 and TRBJ2-2; the table assigns TRBD1, which was not confirmed against the DNA. TRBV12-2 is a recognized pseudogene. The CDR3 covers 19 residues. CDR3 sequence: CASRLVTTGSSSSTGELFF. CDR3 in DNA: TGTGCAAGTCGCTTAGTTACGACAGGCTCCTCGAGTAGCACCGGGGAGCTGTTTTTT.

The chain has TRBV7-8 and TRBJ2-3, with D maybe TRBD2 (6 bases). The germline V gene encodes CDR1 SGHVS and CDR2 FQNEAQ. The CDR3 covers 18 residues. Trimming took 1 base from V and 7 from J, leaving 24 bases between them. The DNA of the CDR3 is TGTGCCAGCAGCTTAGTTCCTAGCGCTCGCATCCTATGGCATACGCAGTATTTT. This encodes CASSLVPSARILWHTQYF.

The rearrangement uses TRBV6-1 and TRBJ1-6; D possibly corresponds to TRBD1 (5 bases). Germline V CDR1 and CDR2: MNHNS, SASEGT. This CDR3 has 16 residues. Trimming took off 3 bases at V and 7 bases at J, with 16 bases between the two ends. The CDR3 DNA is TGTGCCAGCAGTGAGACGGCGGGGACGGGGAATTCACCCCTCCACTTT. Protein sequence: CASSETAGTGNSPLHF.

The chain uses TRBV4-3 and TRBJ1-1; D remains ambiguous. Trimming pared 2 bases from V and 5 bases from J, leaving 9 bases between. Germline lookup yields CDR1 LGHNA and CDR2 YSLEER. The CDR3 is 13 residues long. CDR3 nucleotide sequence: TGCGCCAGCAGCCAACGGTTGTTTACTGAAGCTTTCTTT. Translated, it gives CASSQRLFTEAFF.